This T cell receptor (beta chain) was captured by sequencing in a study of T cells in Graves' hyperthyroidism and ophthalmopathy. The sample holds many counts of this clonotype. Its matching antigen is unknown. TCR beta CDR3 regions were amplified from RNA transcripts. The HTBI set primed first-round TCR CDR3 RT-PCR. TCRdb recomputed calls from the multiplex PCR reads with MiXCR, one row per CDR3 protein. The sample carries fewer than 650,000 distinct CDR3 sequences, over 12% recorded once. Germline CDR1 reads SGHDT; CDR2 reads YYEEEE. There are 15 residues in the CDR3. Trimming removed 4 bases from V and 5 bases from J; junction bases left unmatched: 11. Those patients with uncontrolled infection, other autoimmune disease, pregnancy or lactation were excluded. Whole-study findings and limits: By a 13 V-J model, ophthalmopathy was set apart from stable hyperthyroidism. Ophthalmopathy was predicted by the model a median of 6.5 months ahead of onset.

This clonotype originated in a woman between 18 and 30 years old with Graves' ophthalmopathy. Specimen: blood. This chain joins TRBV5-6 and TRBJ1-2; the match to TRBD1 covers 7 bases. The CDR3 DNA follows: TGTGCCAGCAGCCTTGAGACGACAGGGCGGTATGGCTACACCTTC. This translates into CASSLETTGRYGYTF. Using reference TRBV5-6 and TRBJ1-2 for the parts outside the CDR3, the full variable domain is DAGVTQSPTHLIKTRGQQVTLRCSPKSGHDTVSWYQQALGQGPQFIFQYYEEEERQRGNFPDRFSGHQFPNYSSELNVNALLLGDSALYLCASSLETTGRYGYTFGSGTRLTVV.